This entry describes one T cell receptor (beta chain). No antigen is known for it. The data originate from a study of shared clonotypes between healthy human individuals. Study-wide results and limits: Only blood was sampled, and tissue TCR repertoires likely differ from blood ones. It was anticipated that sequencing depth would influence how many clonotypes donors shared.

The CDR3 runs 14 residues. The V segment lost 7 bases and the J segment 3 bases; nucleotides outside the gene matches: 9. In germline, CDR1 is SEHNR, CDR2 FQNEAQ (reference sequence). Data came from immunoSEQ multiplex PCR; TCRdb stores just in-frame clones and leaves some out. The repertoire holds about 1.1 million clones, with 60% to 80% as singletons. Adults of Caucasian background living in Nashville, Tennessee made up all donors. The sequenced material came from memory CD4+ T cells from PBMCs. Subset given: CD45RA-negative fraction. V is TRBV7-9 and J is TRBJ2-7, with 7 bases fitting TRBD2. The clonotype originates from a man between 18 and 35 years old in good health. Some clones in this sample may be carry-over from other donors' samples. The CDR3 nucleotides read TGTGCCAGCAACTTCGGTCGGGGGGTCTACGAGCAGTACTTC. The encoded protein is CASNFGRGVYEQYF.